What follows are 22 T cell receptor beta chains derived from one specimen sequenced in a study of blood T cell repertoires in COVID-19. The assay was immunoSEQ multiplex PCR, and TCRdb's table has in-frame clones only and misses some. The data contain about 78,000 clones, more than 75% of them singletons. Sequencing used peripheral blood. Receptor source: a man over 45 with active or convalescent COVID-19.

The chain uses TRBV6-5 and TRBJ2-3; the match to TRBD2 covers 7 bases. CDR1 and CDR2 from the germline V gene are MNHEY and SVGAGI. CDR3 size: 14 residues. V shed 5 bases and J 2 bases; nucleotides not matched to a gene: 4. The CDR3 nucleotides read TGTGCCAGCAGTCTAGCGGTTGACACAGATACGCAGTATTTT. Its translation: CASSLAVDTDTQYF.

The chain recombines TRBV20-1 with TRBJ1-2; D is ambiguous. The CDR3 runs to 12 residues. Germline V gene sequence: CDR1 DFQATT, CDR2 SNEGSKA (reference sequence). With 3 bases removed from V and 3 bases from J, the gap between germline ends came to 8 bases. DNA for the CDR3: TGCAGTGCTAGTGGAGAAGACTATGGCTACACCTTC. It translates to CSASGEDYGYTF.

The chain carries TRBV20-1 and TRBJ1-1, with D uncertain. The CDR3 spans 11 residues. V was pared by 0 bases and J by 6 bases, with 5 bases between. Per the germline V gene, CDR1 is DFQATT and CDR2 is SNEGSKA (reference sequence). The CDR3 sequence is CSARDLPEAFF. The CDR3 DNA is TGCAGTGCTAGAGATCTCCCTGAAGCTTTCTTT.

The V and J genes are TRBV5-1 and TRBJ2-5, with TRBD2 matching 11 bases. The germline CDR1 and CDR2 sequences are SGHRS and YFSETQ. The length of the CDR3 is 15 residues. J lost 2 bases, V lost 4 bases, and 4 bases had no gene match. The CDR3 nucleotides are TGCGCCAGCAGCACCGGGACTAGCGGACAAGAGACCCAGTACTTC. It is translated as CASSTGTSGQETQYF.

This rearrangement joins TRBV9 to TRBJ1-1; D is unresolved. The V and J ends lost 1 base and 4 bases respectively, with 11 bases between them. Germline lookup yields CDR1 SGDLS and CDR2 YYNGEE. There are 14 residues in the CDR3. CDR3 protein: CASSVTTSSTEAFF. As DNA, the CDR3 is TGTGCCAGCAGCGTAACCACTTCGAGCACTGAAGCTTTCTTT.

The genes are TRBV7-2 and TRBJ2-1; 9 positions match TRBD2. CDR3 length equals 16 residues. Unmatched junction bases numbered 9, after V lost 1 base and J lost 8 bases. The germline gives CDR1 SGHTA, CDR2 FQGNSA. CDR3 loop: CASSLVGGGARDEQFF. CDR3 sequence (DNA): TGTGCCAGCAGCTTAGTTGGCGGGGGGGCTAGAGATGAGCAGTTCTTC.

The chain's CDR3 is CASSRTGAGATNEKLFF. DNA for the CDR3: TGTGCCAGCAGCCGCACAGGAGCAGGGGCAACTAATGAAAAACTGTTTTTT. J is TRBJ1-4 and V is TRBV5-6; D is possibly TRBD1 (6 bases). CDR3 length: 17 residues. The germline V gene encodes CDR1 SGHDT and CDR2 YYEEEE. V lost 4 bases to trimming and J lost 0 bases, with 16 bases between them.

The CDR3 loop reads CASSRYPVDTGELFF. In nucleotides, the CDR3 is TGTGCCAGCAGTAGATACCCGGTTGACACCGGGGAGCTGTTTTTT. J is TRBJ2-2 and V is TRBV27, with unresolved D. CDR1 is MNHEY and CDR2 is SMNVEV in the germline V gene (reference sequence). The V gene lost 5 bases and the J gene lost 3 bases, with 13 bases spanning the gap. This CDR3 spans 15 amino acids.

V and J are TRBV10-3 and TRBJ1-4; possible D gene TRBD1, 5 bases. CDR1 ENHRY and CDR2 SYGVKD come from the germline V gene. The ends were cut back, 4 bases at V and 4 bases at J, with 10 bases in the middle. The CDR3 loop spans 14 amino acids. CDR3 region: CAISAGEGNEKLFF. CDR3 in DNA: TGTGCCATCAGTGCGGGGGAGGGTAATGAAAAACTGTTTTTT.

The rearrangement links TRBV29-1 to TRBJ1-2, with D perhaps matching TRBD1 (5 bases). V dropped 3 bases and J dropped 8 bases, with 16 bases sitting between them. Germline CDR1 and CDR2: SQVTM and ANQGSEA. This CDR3 has 13 residues. The CDR3 loop is CSVDNRLGQGYTF. DNA of the CDR3: TGCAGCGTTGATAACAGGCTCGGTCAGGGCTACACCTTC.

J is TRBJ2-1 and V is TRBV6-5; TRBD1 matches 8 bases. Germline V lookup: CDR1 MNHEY, CDR2 SVGAGI. This CDR3 contains 14 residues. V was pared by 8 bases and J by 4 bases, with 7 bases of the junction left unmatched. In DNA, the CDR3 is TGTGCCAGCTGCCGGGACAGGACATACAATGAGCAGTTCTTC. This encodes CASCRDRTYNEQFF.

The chain is built from TRBV7-9 and TRBJ1-2; no reliable D call. The CDR3 has 14 amino acids. Germline loops: CDR1 SEHNR, CDR2 FQNEAQ (reference sequence). Deletions cut 7 bases from V and 4 bases from J, with 16 bases between. CDR3 residues: CASNPHGVPYGYTF. Here the CDR3 DNA reads TGTGCCAGCAACCCTCACGGGGTCCCCTATGGCTACACCTTC.

V and J are TRBV2 and TRBJ2-1; D unresolved. Trimming took 4 bases from V and 3 from J, leaving 7 bases between them. Germline loops: CDR1 SNHLY, CDR2 FYNNEI. The length of the CDR3 is 13 residues. This CDR3 is CASSGGSYNEQFF. DNA of the CDR3: TGTGCCAGCAGTGGAGGCAGCTACAATGAGCAGTTCTTC.

The chain uses TRBV6-5 and TRBJ2-1; TRBD1 aligns across 11 bases. CDR3 length equals 16 residues. V gave up 2 bases and J gave up 4 bases; unmatched junction bases: 4. CDR1 and CDR2 (germline): MNHEY, SVGAGI. This chain's CDR3 is CASSYGGTGGYNEQFF. The CDR3 bases are TGTGCCAGCAGTTACGGAGGGACAGGGGGATACAATGAGCAGTTCTTC.

The V call is TRBV4-1, the J call TRBJ1-6, with TRBD1 matching over 7 bases. The CDR3 sequence is 18 residues long. Germline values: CDR1 MGHRA, CDR2 YSYEKL. The V and J ends lost 2 bases and 0 bases, in that order; junction bases with no gene match: 7. The CDR3 DNA sequence: TGCGCCAGCAGCCAACAGACGCAGGGGGTCTCCTATAATTCACCCCTCCACTTT. Translating it yields CASSQQTQGVSYNSPLHF.

The CDR3 DNA reads TGTGCCAGCAGCACAGGGTTGGGCAATCAGCCCCAGCATTTT. Protein product: CASSTGLGNQPQHF. The chain uses TRBV28 and TRBJ1-5; D is possibly TRBD1 (6 bases). Germline V CDR1 and CDR2: MDHEN, SYDVKM. V was cut by 6 bases and J by 2 bases, with 11 bases left in between. The CDR3 spans 14 residues.

The chain has TRBV9 and TRBJ2-5; TRBD1 might be the D (5 bases). The V gene's germline CDR1 is SGDLS and CDR2 YYNGEE. V lost 7 bases, J lost 7 bases, and 20 bases lay in between. The CDR3 sequence is 14 residues long. The CDR3 is CASVLGPTPGTQYF. As DNA, the CDR3 is TGTGCCAGCGTCTTGGGGCCCACCCCGGGGACCCAGTACTTC.

The chain employs TRBV2 and TRBJ1-2; possible D gene TRBD1, 6 bases. The CDR3 length is 14 residues. CDR1 is SNHLY and CDR2 is FYNNEI in the germline V gene. V lost 4 bases to trimming and J lost 4 bases, with 13 bases between them. The CDR3 DNA is TGTGCCAGCAGTGCTTCCGGGACACCCTATGGCTACACCTTC. Its protein is CASSASGTPYGYTF.

The sample holds one count of this clone. This chain links TRBV12-5 with TRBJ2-6; the match to TRBD2 covers 7 bases. Germline assignment: CDR1 LGHNT and CDR2 FRNRAP. The CDR3 contains 17 residues. J lost 0 bases, V lost 0 bases, and 2 bases had no gene match. Here the CDR3 reads CASGLVRDYSGANVLTF. The CDR3 DNA follows: TGTGCTAGTGGTTTGGTACGGGACTACTCTGGGGCCAACGTCCTGACTTTC.

The chain employs TRBV3-1 (or the pseudogene TRBV3-2) and TRBJ2-3; 10 nucleotides agree with TRBD1. The ends lost 4 bases at V and 4 bases at J; junction bases unmatched: 11. This CDR3 is built from 17 residues. Looked up from germline, CDR1 is LGHDT and CDR2 is YNNKEL (reference sequence). In DNA form, the CDR3 reads TGTGCCAGCAGCCGGGGACAGGGGTCTTTTCGGGCAGATACGCAGTATTTT. Protein sequence: CASSRGQGSFRADTQYF.

The V call is TRBV29-1, the J call TRBJ1-5, with a possible D match to TRBD1 (5 bases). The V gene's germline CDR1 is SQVTM and CDR2 ANQGSEA. The CDR3 is made up of 13 amino acids. The ends were cut back, 2 bases at V and 6 bases at J, with 11 bases in the middle. The chain's CDR3 is CSVEQGSGQPQHF. The CDR3 DNA follows: TGCAGCGTTGAACAGGGTAGCGGTCAGCCCCAGCATTTT.

This sequence joins TRBV7-2 and TRBJ2-5; 10 bases align to TRBD1. Unmatched junction bases numbered 10, after V lost 5 bases and J lost 7 bases. The CDR3 has 15 residues. The germline V gene encodes CDR1 SGHTA and CDR2 FQGNSA. The CDR3 loop is CASSEESRQGATQYF. CDR3 DNA: TGTGCCAGCAGCGAAGAGAGTCGACAGGGGGCGACCCAGTACTTC.